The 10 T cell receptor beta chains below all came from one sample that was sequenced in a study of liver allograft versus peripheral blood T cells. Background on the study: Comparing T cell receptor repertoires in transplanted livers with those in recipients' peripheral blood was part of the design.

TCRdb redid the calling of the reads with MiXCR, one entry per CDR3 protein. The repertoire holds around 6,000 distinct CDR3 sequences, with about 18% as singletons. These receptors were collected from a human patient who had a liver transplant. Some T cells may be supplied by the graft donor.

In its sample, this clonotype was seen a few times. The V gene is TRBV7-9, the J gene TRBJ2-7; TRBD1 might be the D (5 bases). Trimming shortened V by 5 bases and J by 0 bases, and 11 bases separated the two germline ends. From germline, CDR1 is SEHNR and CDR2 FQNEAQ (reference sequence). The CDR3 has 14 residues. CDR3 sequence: CASSADRSSYEQYF. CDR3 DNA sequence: TGTGCCAGCAGCGCAGACAGAAGCTCCTACGAGCAGTACTTC.

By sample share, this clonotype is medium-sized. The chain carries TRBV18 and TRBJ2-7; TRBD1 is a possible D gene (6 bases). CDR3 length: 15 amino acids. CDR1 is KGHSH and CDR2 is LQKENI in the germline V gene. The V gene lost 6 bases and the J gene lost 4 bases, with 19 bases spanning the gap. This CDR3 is CASSPDRRLEYEQYF. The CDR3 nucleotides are TGTGCCAGCTCCCCCGACAGGCGGTTAGAGTACGAGCAGTACTTC.

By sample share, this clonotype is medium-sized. The CDR3 here is CSVVGDVVEAFF. CDR3 in DNA: TGCAGCGTTGTTGGGGATGTGGTTGAAGCTTTCTTT. The chain recombines TRBV29-1 with TRBJ1-1; no definite D call. This CDR3 contains 12 residues. V lost 4 bases to trimming and J lost 7 bases, with 13 bases between them. Germline V CDR1 and CDR2: SQVTM, ANQGSEA.

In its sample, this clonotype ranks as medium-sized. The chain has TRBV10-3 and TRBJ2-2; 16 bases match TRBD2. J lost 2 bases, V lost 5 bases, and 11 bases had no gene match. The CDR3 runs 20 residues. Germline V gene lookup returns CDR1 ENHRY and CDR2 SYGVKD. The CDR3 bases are TGTGCCATCAGTAACACCGGGACTAGCGGGAGGGGGGGTAACACCGGGGAGCTGTTTTTT. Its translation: CAISNTGTSGRGGNTGELFF.

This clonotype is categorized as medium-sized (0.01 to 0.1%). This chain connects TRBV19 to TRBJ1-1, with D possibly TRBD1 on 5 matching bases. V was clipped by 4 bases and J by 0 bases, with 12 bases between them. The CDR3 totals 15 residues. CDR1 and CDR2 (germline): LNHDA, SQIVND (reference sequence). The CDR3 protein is CASSKADSLNTEAFF. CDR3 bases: TGTGCCAGTAGTAAAGCCGACAGTTTGAACACTGAAGCTTTCTTT.

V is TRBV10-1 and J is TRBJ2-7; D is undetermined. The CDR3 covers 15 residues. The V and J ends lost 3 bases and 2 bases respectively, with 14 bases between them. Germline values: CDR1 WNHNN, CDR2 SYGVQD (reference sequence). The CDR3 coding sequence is TGCGCCAGCAGTGAATTCACGACTGTCGCCTACGAGCAGTACTTC. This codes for CASSEFTTVAYEQYF.

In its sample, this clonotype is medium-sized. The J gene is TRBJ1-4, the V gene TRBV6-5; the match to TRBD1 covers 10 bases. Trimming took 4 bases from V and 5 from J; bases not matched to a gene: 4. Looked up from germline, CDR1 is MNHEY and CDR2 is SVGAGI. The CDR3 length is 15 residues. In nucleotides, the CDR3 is TGTGCCAGCAGTTCGCCGGGACAGGGGAATGAAAAACTGTTTTTT. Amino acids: CASSSPGQGNEKLFF.

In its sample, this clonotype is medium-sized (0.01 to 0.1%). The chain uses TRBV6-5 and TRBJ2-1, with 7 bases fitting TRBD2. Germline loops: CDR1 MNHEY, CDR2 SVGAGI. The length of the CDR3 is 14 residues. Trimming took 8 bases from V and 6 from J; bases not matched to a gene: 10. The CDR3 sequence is CASGRAMGINEQFF. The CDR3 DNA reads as TGTGCCAGCGGGAGGGCGATGGGGATCAATGAGCAGTTCTTC.

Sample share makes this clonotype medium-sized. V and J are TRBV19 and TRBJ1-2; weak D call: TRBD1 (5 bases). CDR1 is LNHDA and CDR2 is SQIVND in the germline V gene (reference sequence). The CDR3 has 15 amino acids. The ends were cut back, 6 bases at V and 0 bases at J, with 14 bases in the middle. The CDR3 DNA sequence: TGTGCCAGTAGCAGAGATGGGGGAACTAACTATGGCTACACCTTC. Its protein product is CASSRDGGTNYGYTF.

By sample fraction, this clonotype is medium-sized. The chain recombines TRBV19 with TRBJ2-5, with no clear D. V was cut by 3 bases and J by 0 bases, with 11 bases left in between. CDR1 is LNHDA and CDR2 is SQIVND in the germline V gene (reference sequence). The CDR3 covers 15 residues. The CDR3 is CASSIVDGNQETQYF. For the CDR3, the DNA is TGTGCCAGTAGTATCGTTGACGGTAACCAAGAGACCCAGTACTTC.